Following are 15 T cell receptor beta chains from one sample sequenced in a study of shared clonotypes between healthy human individuals. Naive CD8 cells, CD45RO-negative and positively selected for CCR7, excluded terminally differentiated effector memory CD45RA+ cells. Only in-frame clones appear in the TCRdb table, and some are missing; sequencing was by immunoSEQ multiplex PCR. The sample has 600,000 or so clones, about 95% seen once. Material: naive CD8+ T cells sorted from blood. These TCRs come from a woman aged 25 to 39 in good health.

The chain uses TRBV30 and TRBJ2-7; D possibly matches TRBD1 or TRBD2 (5 bases each). The V end lost 1 base, the J end lost 3 bases, and 16 bases lay between the germline ends. Looked up from germline, CDR1 is GTSNPN and CDR2 is SVGIG (reference sequence). This CDR3 is built from 15 residues. The CDR3 reads CAWSALGERDYEQYF. As DNA, the CDR3 is TGTGCCTGGAGTGCCCTGGGGGAGAGGGACTACGAGCAGTACTTC. Together with reference TRBV30 and TRBJ2-7, the CDR3 gives the full variable domain: SQTIHQWPATLVQPVGSPLSLECTVEGTSNPNLYWYRQAAGRGLQLLFYSVGIGQISSEVPQNLSASRPQDRQFILSSKKLLLSDSGFYLCAWSALGERDYEQYFGPGTRLTVT.

The chain couples TRBV7-2 to TRBJ2-3, with D maybe TRBD1 (5 bases). CDR1 SGHTA and CDR2 FQGNSA come from the germline V gene. There are 16 residues in the CDR3. The V end lost 3 bases, the J end lost 0 bases, and 13 bases lay between the germline ends. The CDR3 DNA follows: TGTGCCAGCAGCTTGGGGCCGACTTTCAGCACAGATACGCAGTATTTT. It is translated as CASSLGPTFSTDTQYF.

This chain uses TRBV13 with TRBJ2-1; TRBD2 is a possible D gene (6 bases). Germline assignment: CDR1 PRHDT and CDR2 FYEKMQ (reference sequence). V was shortened by 2 bases and J by 2 bases, with 7 bases between the two germline ends. This CDR3 is built from 14 residues. CDR3 amino acids: CASSLRETYNEQFF. The CDR3, as DNA: TGTGCCAGCAGCTTACGGGAGACCTACAATGAGCAGTTCTTC.

In this sample, this clone turned up a few times. The genes are TRBV7-9 and TRBJ1-5; 8 bases line up with TRBD1. J gave up 5 bases and V 4 bases, and 7 bases lay outside the gene matches. The CDR3 consists of 15 residues. The germline V gene has CDR1 SEHNR and CDR2 FQNEAQ (reference sequence). CDR3 sequence: CASSSDREKDQPQHF. CDR3 nucleotides: TGTGCCAGCAGCTCGGACAGGGAAAAAGATCAGCCCCAGCATTTT.

The chain uses TRBV18 and TRBJ2-1, with 10 bases identical to TRBD2. This CDR3 comprises 17 residues. The V gene's germline CDR1 is KGHSH and CDR2 LQKENI. V lost 1 base to trimming and J lost 7 bases; unmatched junction nucleotides: 10. The CDR3, as DNA: TGTGCCAGCTCACCACGGTTGGGACTAGCGTTGAGGAATGAGCAGTTCTTC. This translates into CASSPRLGLALRNEQFF.

The chain combines TRBV7-8 with TRBJ2-2, with TRBD1 identical over 7 bases. Per germline, CDR1 SGHVS and CDR2 FQNEAQ. Trimming took 5 bases from V and 7 from J; bases not matched to a gene: 7. The CDR3 is 14 amino acids. CDR3 in amino acids: CASSLTGIGGELFF. The DNA for the CDR3 is TGTGCCAGCAGCCTGACAGGGATTGGCGGGGAGCTGTTTTTT.

The chain carries TRBV6-1 and TRBJ2-7; possibly TRBD2 for D (5 bases). Per the germline V gene, CDR1 is MNHNS and CDR2 is SASEGT. The CDR3 contains 12 residues. V lost 4 bases, J lost 4 bases, and 8 bases lay in between. The CDR3 sequence is CASSAGVYEQYF. In nucleotides, the CDR3 is TGTGCCAGCAGTGCCGGGGTTTACGAGCAGTACTTC.

The V gene is TRBV7-8, the J gene TRBJ2-7, with 12 bases matching TRBD1. The CDR3 is 16 amino acids. The germline V gene has CDR1 SGHVS and CDR2 FQNEAQ. V lost 5 bases, J lost 3 bases, and 8 bases stayed unmatched. The CDR3 DNA reads as TGTGCCAGCAGCGACTCCGGGACAGGGGGCTTCTACGAGCAGTACTTC. Protein sequence: CASSDSGTGGFYEQYF.

For the CDR3, the DNA is TGTGCCAGCAGTGACGAACCGGGACAGAGTTCCTACGAGCAGTACTTC. The encoded protein is CASSDEPGQSSYEQYF. The chain links TRBV6-1 to TRBJ2-7; TRBD1 matches at 7 bases. The CDR3 is made up of 16 amino acids. Trimming took 3 bases from V and 1 from J; bases not matched to a gene: 9. From germline, CDR1 is MNHNS and CDR2 SASEGT.

The V gene is TRBV7-9, the J gene TRBJ2-7; unclear D gene. This CDR3 comprises 16 residues. Germline V gene data show CDR1 as SEHNR and CDR2 as FQNEAQ (reference sequence). The V end lost 6 bases, the J end lost 1 base, and 19 bases lay between the germline ends. The CDR3, as DNA: TGTGCCAGCAGGTCAACTTCTACAAAAAAGTCCTACGAGCAGTACTTC. It is translated as CASRSTSTKKSYEQYF.

The chain links TRBV7-9 to TRBJ2-7, with D perhaps TRBD1 (5 bases). CDR1 is SEHNR, CDR2 FQNEAQ, per germline (reference sequence). This CDR3 has 14 residues. V gave up 3 bases and J gave up 2 bases, with 11 bases separating them. CDR3 sequence reads: CASSLQGITYEQYF. In DNA form, the CDR3 reads TGTGCCAGCAGCTTGCAGGGAATTACCTACGAGCAGTACTTC.

This sequence joins TRBV7-9 and TRBJ1-1; no definite D call. This CDR3 is 12 amino acids long. V lost 3 bases to trimming and J lost 5 bases, with 7 bases between them. Germline CDR1 is SEHNR and CDR2 is FQNEAQ (reference sequence). CDR3 DNA: TGTGCCAGCAGCTTCGCGGATACTGAAGCTTTCTTT. This encodes CASSFADTEAFF.

CDR3 sequence reads: CASSPAPGRVYEQYF. The DNA for the CDR3 is TGCGCCAGCAGCCCGGCCCCCGGCAGGGTCTACGAGCAGTACTTC. The chain uses TRBV4-1 and TRBJ2-7; the D gene is possibly TRBD1 (5 bases). From germline, CDR1 is MGHRA and CDR2 YSYEKL. This CDR3 is 15 amino acids long. V was pared by 4 bases and J by 3 bases, with 16 bases between.

The chain joins TRBV30 to TRBJ2-2; TRBD1 or TRBD2 may be the D gene (6 bases each). CDR1 and CDR2 (germline): GTSNPN, SVGIG (reference sequence). The CDR3 runs to 16 residues. V was cut by 4 bases and J by 6 bases, with 21 bases left in between. The CDR3 spells CAWTSEGVLVAGELFF. CDR3 DNA: TGTGCCTGGACTAGCGAGGGGGTACTTGTCGCCGGGGAGCTGTTTTTT.

The chain uses TRBV7-6 and TRBJ2-5; D remains ambiguous. CDR3 length equals 13 residues. Germline V gene data show CDR1 as SGHVS and CDR2 as FNYEAQ. Trimming took off 1 base at V and 3 bases at J, with 6 bases between the two ends. In DNA form, the CDR3 reads TGTGCCAGCAGCTTAGTAACAGAAGAGACCCAGTACTTC. Translated: CASSLVTEETQYF.